This T cell receptor (beta chain) was sequenced for a study of blood T cells in healthy people across ages. With regard to this clonotype: Its cognate antigen is unknown.

General study results and limits: TCR beta diversity per million T cells fell roughly linearly with age. More naive CD4+ cells and higher diversity were found in long-lived than in aged donors.

Alongside a J-beta primer mix, a sample-barcoded 5' primer served in a second PCR lasting about 7 to 11 cycles. Per-sample output comprised a minimum of 3 million paired-end reads containing CDR3. TCRdb passed the 5' RACE reads through MiXCR, listing each CDR3 protein once. The sample has 630,000 or so distinct CDR3 sequences, about 30% seen once. The CDR3 extends over 16 amino acids. Per germline, CDR1 SEHNR and CDR2 FQNEAQ (reference sequence). The J segment lost 5 bases and the V segment lost 6 bases, leaving 15 bases of the junction unmatched. The TCR originated in a woman of 80 years or more in good health. Material: blood. The chain employs TRBV7-9 and TRBJ1-2, with 7 bases that match TRBD1. CDR3 amino acids: CASSAQPTGALYGYTF. DNA for the CDR3: TGTGCCAGCAGTGCCCAGCCCACAGGGGCGCTTTATGGCTACACCTTC.